These T cell receptor beta chains were read from a single sample in a study of T cell responses to AZD1222 COVID-19 vaccine. Profiling relied on immunoSEQ multiplex PCR, and the TCRdb table lists in-frame clones only, not all of them. The sample yields 110,000 to 150,000 clones, over 80% seen once. The sequenced sample was peripheral blood, obtained 28 days after the second AZD1222 dose. The origin of the receptors is an adult who received the AZD1222 COVID-19 vaccine. Each CDR3 is given with its conserved first and last residue. The D gene is left open where the match is weak. Size tells how often a clone was seen (once, few, many) or the class of an expanded clone, and some rows leave it out.

>TRBJ1-1|.|.|TRBV11-3
TGTGCCAGCAGCGGGGCGGTAGGCACTGAAGCTTTCTTT
CASSGAVGTEAFF
>TRBJ2-1|TRBD2|once|TRBV30
TGTGCCTGGAGCGGCAGAAGCGGGAGCTACAATGAGCAGTTCTTC
CAWSGRSGSYNEQFF
>TRBJ1-3|.|once|TRBV7-2
TGTGCCAGCAGCTTAGCGGGGGTATCGGGCGGAAACACCATATATTTT
CASSLAGVSGGNTIYF
>TRBJ1-1|.|.|TRBV5-6
TGTGCCAGCAGCCCGGACTCCGGGGGGACTGAAGCTTTCTTT
CASSPDSGGTEAFF
>TRBJ1-5|TRBD1|.|TRBV30
TGTGCCTGGAGTTCGGCAGGGGGGAGGCAGCCCCAGCATTTT
CAWSSAGGRQPQHF
>TRBJ2-7|.|.|TRBV19
TGTGCCAGTAGTATCACAGCGGTCTACGAGCAGTACTTC
CASSITAVYEQYF
>TRBJ1-2|.|.|TRBV9
TGTGCCAGCAGCGTTTTGGAGGGGGGGAACTATGGCTACACCTTC
CASSVLEGGNYGYTF
>TRBJ2-2|.|.|TRBV15
TGTGCCACCAGCGGCCGAAGGGCCGGGGAGCTGTTTTTT
CATSGRRAGELFF
>TRBJ2-5|.|.|TRBV14
TGTGCCAGCAGCCAAGTCGGCCCCGAAAGGGCCCAGTACTTC
CASSQVGPERAQYF
>TRBJ1-6|.|.|TRBV28
TGTGCCAGCAGTTTACCACAGGGATATAATTCACCCCTCCACTTT
CASSLPQGYNSPLHF
>TRBJ1-5|.|.|TRBV7-9
TGTGCCAGCAGCTTAGGTCAGGGAATGCGCAATCAGCCCCAGCATTTT
CASSLGQGMRNQPQHF
>TRBJ2-7|.|.|TRBV6-5
TGTGCCAGCAGTTGGGACCAATACTACGAGCAGTACTTC
CASSWDQYYEQYF
>TRBJ1-3|.|.|TRBV4-3
TGCGCCAGCAGCCAAGATCTTTCGGGGGGAATCTCGAACACCATATATTTT
CASSQDLSGGISNTIYF
>TRBJ1-6|.|.|TRBV4-3
TGCGCCAGCAGCCGAGGAGGAAGGGGCTCACCCCTCCACTTT
CASSRGGRGSPLHF
>TRBJ1-5|TRBD1|.|TRBV18
TGTGCCAGCTCACCGACCGGGACAGCTAGCAATCAGCCCCAGCATTTT
CASSPTGTASNQPQHF
>TRBJ1-2|TRBD1|.|TRBV28
TGTGCCAGCAGACTCCCAGACGGACAGGGGGTCTATGGCTACACCTTC
CASRLPDGQGVYGYTF
>TRBJ2-1|.|.|TRBV11-3
TGTGCCAGCAGCTCCCGCGGCCCCAATGAGCAGTTCTTC
CASSSRGPNEQFF
>TRBJ1-3|.|.|TRBV5-8
TGTGCCAGCAGCTTGGGCCGCTCTGGAAACACCATATATTTT
CASSLGRSGNTIYF
>TRBJ1-6|TRBD1|.|TRBV10-2
TGCGCCACTAAATTGACAGGGGAGCCAGGTTCACCCCTCCACTTT
CATKLTGEPGSPLHF
>TRBJ2-7|.|.|TRBV6-5
TGTGCCAGCAGTTACTCGAGGCACCCGGGGTGGGAGCAGTACTTC
CASSYSRHPGWEQYF
>TRBJ1-2|TRBD1|.|TRBV3-1/TRBV3-2
TGTGCCAGCAGCCAAGATCTTTCGGACAGGGGAGGCTACACCTTC
CASSQDLSDRGGYTF
>TRBJ1-1|.|.|TRBV19
TGTGCCAGTACCTTCATACAGGGACCTAGGGGGAACACTGAAGCTTTCTTT
CASTFIQGPRGNTEAFF
>TRBJ1-4|TRBD1|.|TRBV28
TGTGCCAGCAGTTTAGGGACAGCAACTAATGAAAAACTGTTTTTT
CASSLGTATNEKLFF
>TRBJ1-5|TRBD1|.|TRBV30
TGTGCCTGGAGTGTACAGGGGGCACAGCCCCAGCATTTT
CAWSVQGAQPQHF
>TRBJ1-5|.|few|TRBV10-3
TGTGCCATCAGTTCCCCGGGGAGCAATCAGCCCCAGCATTTT
CAISSPGSNQPQHF
>TRBJ1-1|.|.|TRBV19
TGTGCCAGTAGTGCCCTCCCTCGGCAGAGGGCAATGAACACTGAAGCTTTCTTT
CASSALPRQRAMNTEAFF
>TRBJ1-2|.|.|TRBV28
TGTGCCAGCAGTTTAAGTCTCAAGGGCTACACCTTC
CASSLSLKGYTF
>TRBJ2-7|.|.|TRBV3-1/TRBV3-2
TGTGCCAGCAGCCACGGGCCCCCTAACCCCTACGAGCAGTACTTC
CASSHGPPNPYEQYF
>TRBJ2-7|TRBD2|.|TRBV11-2
TGTGCCAGCAGCTTGCGGGAGAGAGGCGAGCAGTACTTC
CASSLRERGEQYF
>TRBJ1-2|.|.|TRBV6-5
TGTGCCAGCAGTTTCCCCAATAACTATGGCTACACCTTC
CASSFPNNYGYTF
>TRBJ2-7|.|.|TRBV19
TGTGCCAGTAGTATTGAGGGCAGGGACTTTGGCGAGCAGTACTTC
CASSIEGRDFGEQYF
>TRBJ2-7|.|.|TRBV28
TGTGCCAGCAGTTCCAACGGGCCGTCCTACGAGCAGTACTTC
CASSSNGPSYEQYF
>TRBJ1-1|.|.|TRBV5-4
TGTGCCAGCAGCTCCGGGACAAGTACTGAAGCTTTCTTT
CASSSGTSTEAFF
>TRBJ2-1|.|.|TRBV6-5
TGTGCCAGCAGTTCAGGGGCTGAAGGGGGTGAGCAGTTCTTC
CASSSGAEGGEQFF
>TRBJ2-1|TRBD1|.|TRBV7-9
TGTGCCAGCAGCCATGACCGGGGACAGGGGGCCGATGAGCAGTTCTTC
CASSHDRGQGADEQFF
>TRBJ1-2|.|.|TRBV11-2
TGTGCCAGCAGCTTAGGCGGTTATGGCTACACCTTC
CASSLGGYGYTF
>TRBJ1-1|.|.|TRBV30
TGTGCCTGGAGTGTGGGAAATTTCGGCACTGAAGCTTTCTTT
CAWSVGNFGTEAFF
>TRBJ2-7|TRBD2|.|TRBV9
TGTGCCAGCAGCCCCAGCGGGACCCTCTTGTTCTCCTACGAGCAGTACTTC
CASSPSGTLLFSYEQYF
>TRBJ1-1|.|.|TRBV3-1/TRBV3-2
TGTGCCAGCAGGCGCGAAGGCGCGAACACTGAAGCTTTCTTT
CASRREGANTEAFF
>TRBJ1-4|.|.|TRBV14
TGTGCCAGCAGCCTAATCGGGACAACTAATGAAAAACTGTTTTTT
CASSLIGTTNEKLFF
>TRBJ1-4|TRBD1|.|TRBV30
TGTGCCTGGAGTGCAGGGGACAGGAGGGAAAAACTGTTTTTT
CAWSAGDRREKLFF
>TRBJ1-1|TRBD1|once|TRBV30
TGTGCCTGGACTCGGACAGGATCGGTAAACGTAGCTTTCTTT
CAWTRTGSVNVAFF